This TCR beta chain was recorded in a study of cytomegalovirus exposure and HLA in healthy donors. The CDR3 sequence is 13 residues long. Germline assignment: CDR1 GTSNPN and CDR2 SVGIG (reference sequence). V lost 2 bases, J lost 7 bases, and 11 bases lay in between. In regard to this clone: Its antigen is unknown.

This PCR relied on a set of 60 Vbeta primers and 13 Jbeta primers. Assay used: immunoSEQ multiplex PCR; TCRdb lists only in-frame clones, some missing. In the table there are more than 100,000 clones, roughly 80% of which are singletons. Study-level points and caveats: For cytomegalovirus status, the classifier reportedly gave diagnoses with high specificity and sensitivity. Researchers reportedly found TCR beta sequences accurately predicted most subjects' HLA-A and HLA-B alleles. Cytomegalovirus-associated TCR beta chains were listed, numbering more than 150.

This TCR was recovered from a female donor in good health and CMV-seropositive. The material sequenced was PBMCs. J is TRBJ2-2 and V is TRBV30; TRBD1 is a possible D gene (6 bases). The DNA of the CDR3 is TGTGCCTGGAGTTACAGGGTTCACGGGGAGCTGTTTTTT. Translating it yields CAWSYRVHGELFF.